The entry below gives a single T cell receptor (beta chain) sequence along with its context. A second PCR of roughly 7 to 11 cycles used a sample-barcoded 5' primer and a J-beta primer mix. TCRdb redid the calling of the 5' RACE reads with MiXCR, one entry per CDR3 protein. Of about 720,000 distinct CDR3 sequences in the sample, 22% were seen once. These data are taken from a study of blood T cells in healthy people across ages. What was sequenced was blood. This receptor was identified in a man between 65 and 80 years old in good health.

CDR3 region: CASTQGWKMNTEAFF. CDR3 bases: TGTGCCAGCACCCAAGGGTGGAAAATGAACACTGAAGCTTTCTTT. The genes are TRBV7-2 and TRBJ1-1; D not resolved. This CDR3 has 15 amino acids. Germline V gene sequence: CDR1 SGHTA, CDR2 FQGNSA. Trimming left V 7 bases short and J 0 bases short, with 15 bases between.